A single sample gave rise to the 15 T cell receptor beta chains below, sequenced in a study of blood T cell repertoires in COVID-19 (dated by TCRdb to 2018 to 2021). Libraries were built with the immunoSEQ multiplex PCR assay. TCRdb limited this immuneACCESS table to in-frame rearrangements with V and J called. A share of clones is missing; checked studies link under half to unresolved V genes, and the rest is unexplained. Present in this sample are approximately 170,000 clones, roughly 88% of which were seen just once. The ten largest clones take up roughly 5.3% of the sample. Sequencing used peripheral blood. The source of these receptors is a man aged 18 to 30 with COVID-19, enrolled during active disease.

The chain employs TRBV7-8 and TRBJ1-5; D uncertain. The V and J ends lost 1 base and 4 bases respectively, with 8 bases between them. This CDR3 region has 14 residues. CDR1 is SGHVS, CDR2 FQNEAQ, per germline. The CDR3 sequence: CASSLGGLNQPQHF. The CDR3 DNA reads TGTGCCAGCAGCTTAGGAGGGTTGAATCAGCCCCAGCATTTT.

This clone was detected only a few times. V is TRBV19 and J is TRBJ1-1; 7 bases align to TRBD1. From germline, CDR1 is LNHDA and CDR2 SQIVND (reference sequence). The CDR3 is 18 amino acids. Unmatched junction bases numbered 20, after V lost 9 bases and J lost 1 base. The CDR3 DNA follows: TGTGCCAGCGATTTGACAGGGCGCGGTGTTTCGGGGAACACTGAAGCTTTCTTT. Translation gives CASDLTGRGVSGNTEAFF. Full variable domain (remainder filled in from reference TRBV19 and TRBJ1-1): DGGITQSPKYLFRKEGQNVTLSCEQNLNHDAMYWYRQDPGQGLRLIYYSQIVNDFQKGDIAEGYSVSREKKESFPLTVTSAQKNPTAFYLCASDLTGRGVSGNTEAFFGQGTRLTVV.

This chain uses TRBV30 with TRBJ2-7; D uncertain. Germline loops: CDR1 GTSNPN, CDR2 SVGIG (reference sequence). This CDR3 is 13 amino acids long. The V gene lost 2 bases and the J gene lost 4 bases, with 12 bases spanning the gap. This CDR3 is CAWSIDTGYEQYF. The DNA of the CDR3 is TGTGCCTGGAGTATAGACACTGGATACGAGCAGTACTTC. The full variable domain, in which reference TRBV30 and TRBJ2-7 provide the parts outside the CDR3, is SQTIHQWPATLVQPVGSPLSLECTVEGTSNPNLYWYRQAAGRGLQLLFYSVGIGQISSEVPQNLSASRPQDRQFILSSKKLLLSDSGFYLCAWSIDTGYEQYFGPGTRLTVT.

This clone occurred once. The rearrangement joins TRBV28 to TRBJ2-3; a weak D match, TRBD1 (6 bases). V lost 4 bases and J lost 0, with 14 bases in between. This CDR3 comprises 16 residues. Germline CDR1 reads MDHEN; CDR2 reads SYDVKM. Here the CDR3 reads CASSSPGQRSTDTQYF. DNA for the CDR3: TGTGCCAGCAGTTCCCCAGGACAGCGAAGCACAGATACGCAGTATTTT.

Comment on this clone: At one of its ends the junction is not consistent with the germline gene, which may arise from a read error. This chain connects TRBV5-6 to TRBJ1-4; D remains ambiguous. Germline V gene lookup returns CDR1 SGHDT and CDR2 YYEEEE. The CDR3 runs 15 residues. In DNA form, the CDR3 reads TGTGCCAGCAGCTTGGGCGGGTTAACTAATGAAAAACTGCTTTTT. Translation: CASSLGGLTNEKLLF.

This sequence joins TRBV2 and TRBJ1-4; 7 bases fit TRBD1. In germline, CDR1 is SNHLY, CDR2 FYNNEI. The ends lost 6 bases at V and 4 bases at J; junction bases unmatched: 14. This CDR3 is 17 amino acids long. Here the CDR3 DNA reads TGTGCCAGCAGGCTTGAACCCACAGGGGCCCATAATGAAAAACTGTTTTTT. As protein: CASRLEPTGAHNEKLFF.

This sequence joins TRBV11-2 and TRBJ2-3; D perhaps matches TRBD1 (6 bases). The CDR3 consists of 17 residues. The germline CDR1 and CDR2 sequences are SGHAT and FQNNGV. V was cut by 5 bases and J by 2 bases, with 20 bases left in between. The CDR3 here is CASSHARDTYFTDTQYF. For the CDR3, the DNA is TGTGCCAGCAGCCACGCAAGGGACACTTACTTCACAGATACGCAGTATTTT.

This sequence joins TRBV28 and TRBJ1-1; perhaps TRBD1 as D (6 bases). Germline V gene lookup returns CDR1 MDHEN and CDR2 SYDVKM. CDR3 length: 16 amino acids. V lost 4 bases and J lost 6, with 21 bases in between. The CDR3 loop is CASSSTRGAGYAEAFF. The CDR3 bases are TGTGCCAGCAGTTCCACCCGGGGGGCGGGTTACGCTGAAGCTTTCTTT.

This clone was seen a handful of times. The chain combines TRBV19 with TRBJ1-2, with D maybe TRBD1 (6 bases). The CDR3 spans 12 residues. The germline V gene encodes CDR1 LNHDA and CDR2 SQIVND (reference sequence). With 6 bases removed from V and 7 bases from J, the gap between germline ends came to 12 bases. The CDR3 spells CASRADSLGYTF. Written as DNA, the CDR3 is TGTGCCAGTAGAGCGGACAGTCTTGGCTACACCTTC.

This clone came up a few times. The chain carries TRBV6-5 and TRBJ2-7; TRBD1 matches at 7 bases. Trimming took 4 bases from V and 5 from J; bases not matched to a gene: 8. The CDR3 totals 14 residues. CDR1 MNHEY and CDR2 SVGAGI come from the germline V gene. The CDR3 DNA is TGTGCCAGCAGTTCGGCCGGGACAGACAACGAGCAGTACTTC. This translates into CASSSAGTDNEQYF.

The chain recombines TRBV11-2 with TRBJ2-2; TRBD2 agrees at 8 bases. V dropped 5 bases and J dropped 5; count of bases not matched to a gene: 10. Germline V gene sequence: CDR1 SGHAT, CDR2 FQNNGV. CDR3 length: 16 residues. The CDR3 DNA reads TGTGCCAGCAGCCCCATTAGCGGGATTTCAACCGGGGAGCTGTTTTTT. It codes for CASSPISGISTGELFF.

V and J are TRBV7-8 and TRBJ2-1, with a possible D match to TRBD1 (5 bases). V lost 5 bases, J lost 0 bases, and 14 bases lay in between. The CDR3 runs to 16 residues. The germline CDR1 and CDR2 sequences are SGHVS and FQNEAQ. The CDR3 nucleotides read TGTGCCAGCAGCCCGAACAGGTTCGGCTCCTACAATGAGCAGTTCTTC. Translated, it gives CASSPNRFGSYNEQFF.

V gene TRBV6-1 combines with J gene TRBJ1-2, with unresolved D. The ends were cut back, 3 bases at V and 2 bases at J, with 7 bases in the middle. Germline CDR1 and CDR2: MNHNS and SASEGT. The CDR3 covers 13 residues. CDR3 bases: TGTGCCAGCAGTGAGTGGGCGAACTATGGCTACACCTTC. Protein: CASSEWANYGYTF.

CDR3 bases: TGTGCCAGCAGCCGGGACAGGTTGGTGGGTGAGCAGTTCTTC. This sequence encodes CASSRDRLVGEQFF. The V gene is TRBV9, the J gene TRBJ2-1; 8 positions agree with TRBD1. From germline, CDR1 is SGDLS and CDR2 YYNGEE. This CDR3 region has 14 residues. The J segment lost 9 bases and the V segment lost 4 bases, leaving 9 bases of the junction unmatched.

The CDR3 loop reads CASSGGLFQPQHF. The DNA for the CDR3 is TGTGCCAGTAGTGGAGGGCTTTTCCAGCCCCAGCATTTT. The chain carries TRBV19 and TRBJ1-5; no definite D call. Germline lookup yields CDR1 LNHDA and CDR2 SQIVND (reference sequence). V lost 5 bases to trimming and J lost 7 bases, with 12 bases between them. This CDR3 contains 13 residues.